Below are 21 T cell receptor beta chains sequenced from a single sample in a study of cytomegalovirus exposure and HLA in healthy donors listed by TCRdb under 2017. The library relied on the immunoSEQ multiplex PCR assay. A mixture of 60 forward primers for TCR Vbeta segments and 13 reverse primers for TCR Jbeta segments was used in the multiplex PCR. The source is immuneACCESS, and TCRdb retained only in-frame sequences with V and J called. Part of the clones is not carried over; for the studies checked, unresolved V genes explain less than half of this, and the remainder is unexplained. The sample's table covers 95,000 to 150,000 clones. The ten largest clones add up to about 2.2% of the sample. Sequencing was performed on PBMCs. The receptors originated from a man aged 35 to 55 in good health and CMV-seronegative.

With respect to this clone: A read error may produce the germline difference seen at one junction end. This same CDR3 is encoded by further DNA sequences in the sample. The CDR3 region has the DNA TGTGCCAGCAGGCACCCCGGGACTAGCGGGAGGGCCTATAATGAGCAGTTCTTC. Protein sequence: CASRHPGTSGRAYNEQFF. The genes are TRBV2 and TRBJ2-1; TRBD2 aligns across 16 bases. The CDR3 consists of 18 residues. Germline assignment: CDR1 SNHLY and CDR2 FYNNEI.

V is TRBV6-1 and J is TRBJ1-5; 8 positions agree with TRBD1. The J segment lost 4 bases and the V segment lost 4 bases, leaving 15 bases of the junction unmatched. Germline-derived CDR1 and CDR2 are MNHNS and SASEGT. The CDR3 is 18 residues long. CDR3: CASSATAQGAGYNQPQHF. CDR3 in DNA: TGTGCCAGCAGTGCTACAGCTCAGGGGGCGGGTTATAATCAGCCCCAGCATTTT.

The chain links TRBV10-2 to TRBJ2-7; 8 nucleotides align to TRBD2. Germline values: CDR1 WSHSY, CDR2 SAAADI. The junction had 5 bases not matched to a gene; V was cut back by 0 bases and J by 1 base. The CDR3 has 16 residues. CDR3 residues: CASSESISGGSYEQYF. The CDR3 nucleotides are TGCGCCAGCAGTGAGTCGATCTCGGGAGGGTCCTACGAGCAGTACTTC.

The rearrangement links TRBV2 to TRBJ2-3, with TRBD2 identical over 13 bases. Trimming at V came to 8 bases and at J to 3 bases, leaving 5 bases not matched to a gene. The CDR3 runs 15 residues. Germline values: CDR1 SNHLY, CDR2 FYNNEI. CDR3 DNA sequence: TGTGCCAGCTTTAGACTAGCGGGGGGTACAGATACGCAGTATTTT. This codes for CASFRLAGGTDTQYF.

The chain uses TRBV2 and TRBJ1-3; 7 nucleotides match TRBD1. This CDR3 spans 13 amino acids. V lost 8 bases and J lost 4; bases outside the gene matches: 5. Looked up from germline, CDR1 is SNHLY and CDR2 is FYNNEI. The CDR3, as DNA: TGTGCCAGCGGCGGGACAGTGGGAAACACCATATATTTT. Translating gives CASGGTVGNTIYF.

The chain couples TRBV4-2 to TRBJ1-1; D ambiguous. The CDR3 extends over 14 amino acids. CDR1 is LGHNA, CDR2 YNFKEQ, per germline. V lost 1 base and J lost 1, with 7 bases in between. The CDR3 is CASSQVAENTEAFF. CDR3 DNA: TGTGCCAGCAGCCAAGTTGCAGAGAACACTGAAGCTTTCTTT.

The rearrangement uses TRBV7-9 and TRBJ2-7, with 7 bases lining up with TRBD1. V gave up 8 bases and J gave up 6 bases; unmatched junction bases: 10. This CDR3 has 13 residues. The V gene's germline CDR1 is SEHNR and CDR2 FQNEAQ (reference sequence). This CDR3 reads CASEPGTAREQYF. The CDR3 DNA sequence: TGTGCCAGCGAGCCCGGGACAGCTCGCGAGCAGTACTTC.

This chain links TRBV6-1 with TRBJ1-2; TRBD1 agrees at 9 bases. CDR3 length equals 13 residues. CDR1 and CDR2 (germline): MNHNS, SASEGT. The junction had 3 bases not matched to a gene; V was cut back by 6 bases and J by 4 bases. As DNA, the CDR3 is TGTGCCAGCAGGCCGGGACAGGGCTATGGCTACACCTTC. This translates into CASRPGQGYGYTF.

The gene calls are TRBV5-4 and TRBJ2-5; 11 nucleotides align to TRBD1. The closer fit of TRBJ2-7 to the DNA end suggests the J call may be wrong. This CDR3 has 14 amino acids. Germline CDR1 is SGHNT and CDR2 is YYREEE (reference sequence). The CDR3 spells CASSPDRGRYEQYF. The CDR3 coding sequence is TGTGCCAGCAGCCCGGACAGGGGGCGTTACGAGCAGTACTTC.

This chain uses TRBV5-8 with TRBJ2-1, with 9 positions matching TRBD2. This CDR3 region has 18 residues. J was trimmed by 0 bases and V by 3 bases; bases with no gene match: 10. Germline CDR1 SGHTS, CDR2 YDEGEE. The CDR3 nucleotides are TGTGCCAGCAGCTCGACTAGCGGAGCGATTTCCTCCTACAATGAGCAGTTCTTC. Its protein product is CASSSTSGAISSYNEQFF.

The V and J genes are TRBV27 and TRBJ2-2, with a tentative D call TRBD2 (7 bases). CDR1 MNHEY and CDR2 SMNVEV come from the germline V gene (reference sequence). This CDR3 has 14 amino acids. The V gene lost 10 bases and the J gene lost 2 bases, with 14 bases spanning the gap. CDR3 DNA: TGTGCCACAGGGGCGGGAGCTAACACCGGGGAGCTGTTTTTT. Translating it yields CATGAGANTGELFF.

The V gene is TRBV2, the J gene TRBJ2-5; 12 nucleotides align to TRBD2. The DNA end lines up better with TRBJ2-7; the J call may be wrong. The CDR3 is 16 residues long. Germline lookup yields CDR1 SNHLY and CDR2 FYNNEI. The DNA for the CDR3 is TGTGCCAGCAGTGAACTAGCGGGAGGGAGCTCCTACGAGCAGTACTTC. It specifies CASSELAGGSSYEQYF.

The chain links TRBV11-3 to TRBJ2-3; D ambiguous. The CDR3 spans 17 residues. V was cut by 1 base and J by 0 bases, with 14 bases left in between. Germline assignment: CDR1 SGHNT and CDR2 YENEEA. The DNA of the CDR3 is TGTGCCAGCAGCTTAGTAGTGCGGTCTGATAGCACAGATACGCAGTATTTT. This encodes CASSLVVRSDSTDTQYF.

V and J are TRBV7-2 and TRBJ1-2; possibly TRBD1 for D (5 bases). Germline lookup yields CDR1 SGHTA and CDR2 FQGNSA. The CDR3 totals 14 residues. V shed 4 bases and J shed 2 bases, with 11 bases lying between them. CDR3 amino acids: CASSWAGQNYGYTF. CDR3 coding DNA: TGTGCCAGCAGCTGGGCGGGGCAGAACTATGGCTACACCTTC.

V is TRBV5-4 and J is TRBJ2-1, with D possibly being TRBD2 (5 bases). The germline V gene has CDR1 SGHNT and CDR2 YYREEE (reference sequence). The V gene lost 3 bases and the J gene lost 5 bases, with 18 bases spanning the gap. The CDR3 consists of 16 residues. CDR3 sequence reads: CASSSPLTTRNNEQFF. The DNA for the CDR3 is TGTGCCAGCAGCTCTCCCCTAACAACTAGAAACAATGAGCAGTTCTTC.

This chain uses TRBV9 with TRBJ2-5, with a weak D call TRBD2 (5 bases). Germline V gene sequence: CDR1 SGDLS, CDR2 YYNGEE. CDR3 length equals 12 residues. V shed 3 bases and J shed 4 bases, with 7 bases lying between them. The chain's CDR3 is CASSGAGETQYF. DNA of the CDR3: TGTGCCAGCAGCGGGGCGGGAGAGACCCAGTACTTC. The full variable domain, with the rest looked up from reference TRBV9 and TRBJ2-5, is DSGVTQTPKHLITATGQRVTLRCSPRSGDLSVYWYQQSLDQGLQFLIQYYNGEERAKGNILERFSAQQFPDLHSELNLSSLELGDSALYFCASSGAGETQYFGPGTRLLVL.

The J gene is TRBJ1-6, the V gene TRBV5-1; 9 bases match TRBD1. J gave up 9 bases and V 2 bases, and 3 bases lay outside the gene matches. The germline V gene encodes CDR1 SGHRS and CDR2 YFSETQ. The CDR3 is 14 residues long. Written as DNA, the CDR3 is TGCGCCAGCAGCTTATGGACAGGGGTTTCACCCCTCCACTTT. Encoded protein: CASSLWTGVSPLHF.

The rearrangement joins TRBV6-1 to TRBJ2-7, with a possible D match to TRBD1 (5 bases). Deletions cut 8 bases from V and 10 bases from J, with 27 bases between. This CDR3 is 15 amino acids long. Germline values: CDR1 MNHNS, CDR2 SASEGT. The CDR3 DNA reads TGTGCCAGCGCCCAGGGTAGGGCAGCTTCCACCCATCAGTACTTC. This gives the protein CASAQGRAASTHQYF.

This sequence joins TRBV5-6 and TRBJ1-2; unclear D gene. Germline V gives CDR1 SGHDT, CDR2 YYEEEE. V lost 2 bases to trimming and J lost 4 bases, with 3 bases between them. The CDR3 is made up of 11 amino acids. CDR3 sequence: CASSFGYGYTF. In nucleotides, the CDR3 is TGTGCCAGCAGCTTCGGCTATGGCTACACCTTC.

J is TRBJ2-1 and V is TRBV7-2; 8 bases are a match to TRBD1. The CDR3 consists of 15 residues. The germline V gene encodes CDR1 SGHTA and CDR2 FQGNSA. V lost 4 bases, J lost 4 bases, and 6 bases stayed unmatched. The CDR3 nucleotides are TGTGCCAGCAGCTCAGACAGGGGCGAATACAATGAGCAGTTCTTC. It specifies CASSSDRGEYNEQFF.

The rearrangement links TRBV11-2 to TRBJ2-2; 16 positions match TRBD2. Per germline, CDR1 SGHAT and CDR2 FQNNGV. CDR3 length equals 18 residues. V shed 4 bases, J shed 3 bases, and the junction held 5 bases outside the gene matches. CDR3 nucleotides: TGTGCCAGCAGCTACGGGACTAGCGGGAGGGTTGACACCGGGGAGCTGTTTTTT. Translating gives CASSYGTSGRVDTGELFF.